This is a list of T cell receptor beta chains from one sample in a study of T-cell reconstitution after alpha-beta-depleted transplantation in children. Using its own MiXCR run on the PCR reads, TCRdb lists one record per CDR3 protein. Here the sample spans hundreds of thousands of distinct CDR3 sequences, around 20% being singletons. The sequences come from PBMCs from the stem cell graft donor, collected from the stem cell graft. The receptors were gathered from a human donor who donated a stem cell graft to a child with acute lymphoblastic leukemia. Each CDR3 is given with its conserved first and last residue. The D gene is left open where the match is weak. Some rows mark clone size as missing; the rest say once, few, many or name a class of expanded clone.

.	TRBV6-1	TRBJ1-1	.	TGTGCCAGCAGTGAGTTCCCCCCCAATTTTGGAGGCCCCAACACTGAAGCTTTCTTT	CASSEFPPNFGGPNTEAFF
TRBD1	TRBV2	TRBJ1-5	.	TGTGCCAGCAGTTCACAGGGGGCTAATCAGCCCCAGCATTTT	CASSSQGANQPQHF
.	TRBV7-9	TRBJ1-3	few	TGTGCCAGCCAAACGCCCGGCCCGGCTGGAAACACCATATATTTT	CASQTPGPAGNTIYF
.	TRBV15	TRBJ2-1	few	TGTGCCACCAGCAGGGACAGAACCTACAATGAGCAGTTCTTC	CATSRDRTYNEQFF
.	TRBV5-1	TRBJ2-5	.	TGCGCCAGCAGCCCGGGACGGCGAGAGACCCAGTACTTC	CASSPGRRETQYF
.	TRBV27	TRBJ2-7	.	TGTGCCAGCGGAGCCGGGACGGGCTCCTACGAGCAGTACTTC	CASGAGTGSYEQYF
.	TRBV20-1	TRBJ2-7	few	TGCAGTGCTAGTCCTGGGGAGGGGACAACCCCCTACGAGCAGTACTTC	CSASPGEGTTPYEQYF
TRBD1	TRBV29-1	TRBJ1-2	.	TGCAGCGTTGCCCCGACAGGGGACTATGGCTACACCTTC	CSVAPTGDYGYTF
.	TRBV4-2	TRBJ1-5	.	TGTGCCAGCAGCCCGGGGCTCCCTGGACGGCCCCAGCATTTT	CASSPGLPGRPQHF
.	TRBV30	TRBJ1-1	few	TGTGCCTGGAGTCCCTACAGGGTCACTGAAGCTTTCTTT	CAWSPYRVTEAFF
.	TRBV12-3/TRBV12-4	TRBJ2-3	.	TGTGCCAGCAGCCGCTCGGGCCCTGATACGCAGTATTTT	CASSRSGPDTQYF
.	TRBV15	TRBJ1-2	.	TGTGCCACCAGCAGAGATCAGGCTAACTATGGCTACACCTTC	CATSRDQANYGYTF
.	TRBV12-3/TRBV12-4	TRBJ2-3	.	TGTGCCAGCAGTTACCAGCGGCCCACAGATACGCAGTATTTT	CASSYQRPTDTQYF
.	TRBV7-6	TRBJ1-1	.	TGTGCCAGCAGCTTAGAGTGGGGGGTGAACACTGAAGCTTTCTTT	CASSLEWGVNTEAFF
.	TRBV6-5	TRBJ2-7	few	TGTGCCAGCAGTTACGGCTCAGAACTAGGGCAGTACTTC	CASSYGSELGQYF
TRBD2	TRBV11-1	TRBJ2-7	few	TGTGCCAGCAGCCTTCCTATTGGACTAGCGGGGTATTACGAGCAGTACTTC	CASSLPIGLAGYYEQYF
.	TRBV5-1	TRBJ2-7	few	TGCGCCAGCAGCTTAAAGTTCGACAGGCAGAACTACGAGCAGTACTTC	CASSLKFDRQNYEQYF
TRBD1	TRBV19	TRBJ1-1	few	TGTGCCAGTAGCTTCGCCCTCGGGACAGGGAACACTGAAGCTTTCTTT	CASSFALGTGNTEAFF
TRBD2	TRBV27	TRBJ2-3	few	TGTGCCAGCAGTCCTGGCGGCAGACGGGGGGGTACGCAGTATTTT	CASSPGGRRGGTQYF
TRBD2	TRBV20-1	TRBJ2-1	few	TGCAGTGCTAGTGTAGGGGGTTGGCGGGAGGGCCTTCATGAGCAGTTCTTC	CSASVGGWREGLHEQFF
.	TRBV5-1	TRBJ2-3	many	TGCGCCAGCAGCCCTGGGCAAGATACGCAGTATTTT	CASSPGQDTQYF
.	TRBV7-8	TRBJ2-2	.	TGTGCCAGCAGCTTGGGGAGTTGGGCCGGGGAGCTGTTTTTT	CASSLGSWAGELFF
.	TRBV12-3/TRBV12-4	TRBJ1-2	few	TGTGCCAGCAGTTTGGGACGGAACGGCTACACCTTC	CASSLGRNGYTF
.	TRBV7-2	TRBJ1-1	.	TGTGCCAGCAGCTCACGACGGTTCACTGAAGCTTTCTTT	CASSSRRFTEAFF
.	TRBV6-1	TRBJ1-1	few	TGTGCCAGCAGTCCCAGGGAAGTAATTTTAGAAGCTTTCTTT	CASSPREVILEAFF
.	TRBV20-1	TRBJ1-4	.	TGCAGTGCTAGAGCCGGGGCCAGTAATGAAAAACTGTTTTTT	CSARAGASNEKLFF
TRBD1	TRBV7-9	TRBJ2-3	.	TGTGCCAGCAGCTTAGTCGACAGGGGAACAGATACGCAGTATTTT	CASSLVDRGTDTQYF